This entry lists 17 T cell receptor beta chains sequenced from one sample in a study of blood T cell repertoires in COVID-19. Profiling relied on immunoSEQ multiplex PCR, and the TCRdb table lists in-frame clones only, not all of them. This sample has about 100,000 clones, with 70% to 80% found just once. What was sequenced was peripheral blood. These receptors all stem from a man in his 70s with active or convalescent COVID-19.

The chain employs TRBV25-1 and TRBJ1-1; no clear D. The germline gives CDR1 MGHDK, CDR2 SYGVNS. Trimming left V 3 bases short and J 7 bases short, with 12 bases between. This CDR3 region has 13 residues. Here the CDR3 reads CASSEVLRGEAFF. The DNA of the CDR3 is TGTGCCAGCAGTGAGGTACTAAGAGGTGAAGCTTTCTTT.

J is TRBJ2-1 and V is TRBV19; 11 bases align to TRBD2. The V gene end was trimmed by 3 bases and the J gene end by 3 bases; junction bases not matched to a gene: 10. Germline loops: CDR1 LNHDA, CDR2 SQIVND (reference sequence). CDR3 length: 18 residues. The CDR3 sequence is CASSISGTSGTSYNEQFF. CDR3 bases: TGTGCCAGTAGTATTTCCGGGACTAGCGGTACCAGCTACAATGAGCAGTTCTTC.

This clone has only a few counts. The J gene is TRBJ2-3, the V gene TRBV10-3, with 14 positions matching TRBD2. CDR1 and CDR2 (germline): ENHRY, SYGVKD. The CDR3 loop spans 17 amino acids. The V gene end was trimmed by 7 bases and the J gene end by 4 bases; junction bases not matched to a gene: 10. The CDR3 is CAITDPGTSGRSDTQYF. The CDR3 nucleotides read TGTGCCATCACCGACCCCGGGACTAGCGGGAGATCAGATACGCAGTATTTT.

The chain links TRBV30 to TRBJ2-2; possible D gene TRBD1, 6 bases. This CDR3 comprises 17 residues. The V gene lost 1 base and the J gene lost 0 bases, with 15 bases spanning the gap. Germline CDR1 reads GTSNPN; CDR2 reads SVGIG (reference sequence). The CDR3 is CAWSGARTDPNTGELFF. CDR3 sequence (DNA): TGTGCCTGGAGTGGGGCCCGGACAGATCCGAACACCGGGGAGCTGTTTTTT.

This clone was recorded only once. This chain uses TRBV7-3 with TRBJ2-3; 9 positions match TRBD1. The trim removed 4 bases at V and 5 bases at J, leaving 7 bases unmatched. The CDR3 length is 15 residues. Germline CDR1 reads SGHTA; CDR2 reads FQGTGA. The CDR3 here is CASSSGQGALDTQYF. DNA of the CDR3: TGTGCCAGCAGCTCGGGACAGGGAGCCCTAGATACGCAGTATTTT.

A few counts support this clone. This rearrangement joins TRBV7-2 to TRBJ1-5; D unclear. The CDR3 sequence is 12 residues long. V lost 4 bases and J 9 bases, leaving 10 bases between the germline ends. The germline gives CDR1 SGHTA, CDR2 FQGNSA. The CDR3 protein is CASSSVPGPQHF. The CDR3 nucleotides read TGTGCCAGCAGCTCAGTCCCGGGGCCCCAGCATTTT.

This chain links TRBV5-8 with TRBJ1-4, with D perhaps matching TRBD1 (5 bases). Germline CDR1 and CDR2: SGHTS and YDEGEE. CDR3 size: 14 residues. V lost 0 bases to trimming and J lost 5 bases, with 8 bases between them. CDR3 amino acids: CASSLGQINEKLFF. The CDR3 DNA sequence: TGTGCCAGCAGCTTGGGACAGATAAATGAAAAACTGTTTTTT.

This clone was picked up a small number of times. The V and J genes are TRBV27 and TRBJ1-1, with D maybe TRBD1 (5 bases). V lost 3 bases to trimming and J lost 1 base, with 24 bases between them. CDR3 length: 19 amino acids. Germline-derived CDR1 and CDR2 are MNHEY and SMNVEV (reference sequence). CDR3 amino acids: CASSFHFGQGGSQNTEAFF. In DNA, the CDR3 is TGTGCCAGCAGTTTTCACTTCGGGCAGGGAGGTAGTCAGAACACTGAAGCTTTCTTT.

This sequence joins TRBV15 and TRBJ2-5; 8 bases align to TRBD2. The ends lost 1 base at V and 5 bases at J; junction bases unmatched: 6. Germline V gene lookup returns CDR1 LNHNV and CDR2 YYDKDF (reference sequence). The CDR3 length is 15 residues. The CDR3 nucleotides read TGTGCCACCAGCAGAGTCGGGGGGGCTGGGGAGACCCAGTACTTC. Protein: CATSRVGGAGETQYF.

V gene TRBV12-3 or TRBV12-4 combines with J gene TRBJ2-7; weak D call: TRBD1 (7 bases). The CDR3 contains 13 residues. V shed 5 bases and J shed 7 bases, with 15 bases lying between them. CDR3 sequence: CASSALQGREQYF. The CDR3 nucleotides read TGTGCCAGCAGTGCTTTACAGGGGAGGGAGCAGTACTTC.

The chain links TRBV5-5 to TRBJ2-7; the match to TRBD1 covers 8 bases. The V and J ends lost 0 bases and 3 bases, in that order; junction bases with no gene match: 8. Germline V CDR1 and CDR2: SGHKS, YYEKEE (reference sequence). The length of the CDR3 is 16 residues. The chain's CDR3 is CASSLDPGGFLYEQYF. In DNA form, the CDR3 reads TGTGCCAGCAGCTTGGATCCAGGGGGCTTCCTCTACGAGCAGTACTTC.

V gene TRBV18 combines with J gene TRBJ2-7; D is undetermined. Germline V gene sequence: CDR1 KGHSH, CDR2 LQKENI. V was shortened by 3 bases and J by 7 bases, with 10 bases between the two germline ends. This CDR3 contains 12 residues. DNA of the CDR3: TGTGCCAGCTCACCTCAGCCGGGTGAGCAGTACTTC. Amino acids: CASSPQPGEQYF.

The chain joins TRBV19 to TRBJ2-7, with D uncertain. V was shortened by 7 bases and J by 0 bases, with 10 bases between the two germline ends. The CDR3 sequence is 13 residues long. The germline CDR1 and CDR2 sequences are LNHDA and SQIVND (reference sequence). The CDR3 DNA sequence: TGTGCCAGTACCGGTCCCCCCTCCTACGAGCAGTACTTC. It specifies CASTGPPSYEQYF.

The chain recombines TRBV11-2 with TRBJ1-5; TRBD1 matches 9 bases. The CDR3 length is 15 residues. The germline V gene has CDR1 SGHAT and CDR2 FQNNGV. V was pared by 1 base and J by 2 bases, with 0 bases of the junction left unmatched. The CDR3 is CASSLGTGGNQPQHF. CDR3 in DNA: TGTGCCAGCAGCTTAGGGACAGGGGGCAATCAGCCCCAGCATTTT.

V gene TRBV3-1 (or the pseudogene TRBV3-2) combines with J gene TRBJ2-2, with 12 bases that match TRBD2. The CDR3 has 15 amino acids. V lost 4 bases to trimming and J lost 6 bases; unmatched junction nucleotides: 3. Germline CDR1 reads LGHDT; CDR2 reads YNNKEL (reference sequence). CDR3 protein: CASSPLAGGAGELFF. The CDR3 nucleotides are TGTGCCAGCAGCCCTCTAGCGGGGGGGGCCGGGGAGCTGTTTTTT.

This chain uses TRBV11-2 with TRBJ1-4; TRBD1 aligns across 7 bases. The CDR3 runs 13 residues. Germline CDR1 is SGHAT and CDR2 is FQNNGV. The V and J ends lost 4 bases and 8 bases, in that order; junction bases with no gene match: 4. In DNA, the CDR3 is TGTGCCAGCAGCTCGACAGGGAAGGAAAAACTGTTTTTT. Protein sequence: CASSSTGKEKLFF. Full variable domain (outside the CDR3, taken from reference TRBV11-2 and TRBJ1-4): EAGVAQSPRYKIIEKRQSVAFWCNPISGHATLYWYQQILGQGPKLLIQFQNNGVVDDSQLPKDRFSAERLKGVDSTLKIQPAKLEDSAVYLCASSSTGKEKLFFGSGTQLSVL.

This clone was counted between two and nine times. The CDR3 DNA follows: TGTGCCACCAGCGGGGAGGGGTGGCTAGCGGGGGGAAATGAGCAGTTCTTC. Its translation is CATSGEGWLAGGNEQFF. The chain uses TRBV15 and TRBJ2-1; 11 bases fit TRBD2. The V gene's germline CDR1 is LNHNV and CDR2 YYDKDF (reference sequence). J lost 7 bases, V lost 5 bases, and 13 bases had no gene match. The CDR3 spans 17 residues.